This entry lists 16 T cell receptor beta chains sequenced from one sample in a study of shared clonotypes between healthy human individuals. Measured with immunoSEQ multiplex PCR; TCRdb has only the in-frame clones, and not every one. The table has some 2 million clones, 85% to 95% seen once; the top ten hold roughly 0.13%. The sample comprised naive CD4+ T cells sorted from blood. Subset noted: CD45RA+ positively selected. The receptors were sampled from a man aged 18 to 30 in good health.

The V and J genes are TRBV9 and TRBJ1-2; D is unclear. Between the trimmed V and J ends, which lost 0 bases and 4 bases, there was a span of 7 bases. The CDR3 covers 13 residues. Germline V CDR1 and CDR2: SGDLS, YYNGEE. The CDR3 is CASSVGSSYGYTF. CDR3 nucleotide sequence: TGTGCCAGCAGCGTAGGATCCTCCTATGGCTACACCTTC.

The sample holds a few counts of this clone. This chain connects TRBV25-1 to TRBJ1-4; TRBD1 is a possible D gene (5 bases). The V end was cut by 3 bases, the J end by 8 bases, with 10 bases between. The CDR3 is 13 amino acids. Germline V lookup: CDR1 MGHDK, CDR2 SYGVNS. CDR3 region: CASSEGGVEKLFF. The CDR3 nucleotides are TGTGCCAGCAGTGAGGGGGGGGTGGAAAAACTGTTTTTT.

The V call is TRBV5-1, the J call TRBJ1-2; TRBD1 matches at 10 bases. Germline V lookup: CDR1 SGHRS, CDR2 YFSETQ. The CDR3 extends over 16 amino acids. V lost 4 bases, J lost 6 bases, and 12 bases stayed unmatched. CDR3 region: CASSQNTGTGVNGYTF. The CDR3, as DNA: TGCGCCAGCAGCCAGAATACCGGGACAGGGGTGAATGGCTACACCTTC.

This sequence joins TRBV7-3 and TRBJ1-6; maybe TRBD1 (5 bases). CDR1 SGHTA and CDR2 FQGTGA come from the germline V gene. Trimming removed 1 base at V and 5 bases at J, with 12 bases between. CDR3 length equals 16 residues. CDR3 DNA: TGTGCCAGCAGCTTAAGGGGGACGGCTAATAATTCACCCCTCCACTTT. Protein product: CASSLRGTANNSPLHF.

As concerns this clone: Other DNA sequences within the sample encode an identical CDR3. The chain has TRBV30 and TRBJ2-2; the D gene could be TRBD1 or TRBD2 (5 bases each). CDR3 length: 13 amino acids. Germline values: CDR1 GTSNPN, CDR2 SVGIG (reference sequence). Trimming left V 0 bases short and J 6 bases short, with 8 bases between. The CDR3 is CAWSVRGPGELFF. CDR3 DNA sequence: TGTGCCTGGAGTGTACGGGGACCCGGGGAGCTGTTTTTT.

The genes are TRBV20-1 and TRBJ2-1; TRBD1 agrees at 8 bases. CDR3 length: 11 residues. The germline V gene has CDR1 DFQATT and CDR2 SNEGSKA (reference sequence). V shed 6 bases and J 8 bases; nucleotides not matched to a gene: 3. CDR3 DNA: TGCAGTGCAGCACAGGGGGATGAGCAGTTCTTC. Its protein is CSAAQGDEQFF.

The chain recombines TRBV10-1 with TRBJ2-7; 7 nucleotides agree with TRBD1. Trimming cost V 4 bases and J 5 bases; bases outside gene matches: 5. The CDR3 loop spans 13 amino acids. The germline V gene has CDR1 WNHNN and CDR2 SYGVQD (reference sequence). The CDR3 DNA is TGCGCCAGCAGTGCACAGGGGTTCAACGAGCAGTACTTC. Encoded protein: CASSAQGFNEQYF.

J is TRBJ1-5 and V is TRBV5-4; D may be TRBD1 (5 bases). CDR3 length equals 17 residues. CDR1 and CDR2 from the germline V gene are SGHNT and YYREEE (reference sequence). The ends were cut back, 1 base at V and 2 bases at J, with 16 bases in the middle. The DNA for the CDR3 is TGTGCCAGCAGCTTGATGCTCCCCGGGGGGGGCAATCAGCCCCAGCATTTT. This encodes CASSLMLPGGGNQPQHF.

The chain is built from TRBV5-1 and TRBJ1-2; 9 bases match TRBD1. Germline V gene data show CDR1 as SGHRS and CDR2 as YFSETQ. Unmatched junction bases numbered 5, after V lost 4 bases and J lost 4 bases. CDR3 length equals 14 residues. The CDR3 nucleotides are TGCGCCAGCAGCCAACAGGACAGGGGCTATGGCTACACCTTC. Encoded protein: CASSQQDRGYGYTF.

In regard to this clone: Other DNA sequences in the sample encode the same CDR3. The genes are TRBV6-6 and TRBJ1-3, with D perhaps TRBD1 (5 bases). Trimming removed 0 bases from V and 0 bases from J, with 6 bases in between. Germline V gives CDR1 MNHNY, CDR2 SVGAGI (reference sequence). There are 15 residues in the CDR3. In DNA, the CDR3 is TGTGCCAGCAGTTACTCGCAGGGCTCTGGAAACACCATATATTTT. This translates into CASSYSQGSGNTIYF.

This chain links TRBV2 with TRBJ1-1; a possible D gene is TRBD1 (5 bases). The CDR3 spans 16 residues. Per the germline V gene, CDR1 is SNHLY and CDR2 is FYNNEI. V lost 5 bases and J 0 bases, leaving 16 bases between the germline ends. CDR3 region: CASSLTASVMNTEAFF. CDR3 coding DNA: TGTGCCAGCAGTCTGACAGCCTCTGTAATGAACACTGAAGCTTTCTTT.

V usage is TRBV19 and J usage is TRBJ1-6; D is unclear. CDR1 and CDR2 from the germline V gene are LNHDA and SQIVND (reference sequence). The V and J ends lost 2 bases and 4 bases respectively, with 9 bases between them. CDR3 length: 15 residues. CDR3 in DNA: TGTGCCAGTAGTATAAGTGAGGGATATAATTCACCCCTCCACTTT. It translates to CASSISEGYNSPLHF. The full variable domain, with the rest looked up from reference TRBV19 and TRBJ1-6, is DGGITQSPKYLFRKEGQNVTLSCEQNLNHDAMYWYRQDPGQGLRLIYYSQIVNDFQKGDIAEGYSVSREKKESFPLTVTSAQKNPTAFYLCASSISEGYNSPLHFGNGTRLTVT.

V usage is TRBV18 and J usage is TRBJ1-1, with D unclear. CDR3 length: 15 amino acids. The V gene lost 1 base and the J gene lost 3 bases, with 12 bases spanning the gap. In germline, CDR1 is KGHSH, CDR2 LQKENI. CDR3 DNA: TGTGCCAGCTCACCACTACGGGTCCAGGACACTGAAGCTTTCTTT. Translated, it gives CASSPLRVQDTEAFF.

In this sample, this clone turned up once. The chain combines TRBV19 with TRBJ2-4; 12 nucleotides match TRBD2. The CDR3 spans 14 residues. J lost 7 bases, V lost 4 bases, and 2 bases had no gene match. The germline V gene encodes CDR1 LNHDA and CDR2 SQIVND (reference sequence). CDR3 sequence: CASSTGTSGNIQYF. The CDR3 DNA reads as TGTGCCAGTAGTACCGGGACTAGCGGGAACATTCAGTACTTC.

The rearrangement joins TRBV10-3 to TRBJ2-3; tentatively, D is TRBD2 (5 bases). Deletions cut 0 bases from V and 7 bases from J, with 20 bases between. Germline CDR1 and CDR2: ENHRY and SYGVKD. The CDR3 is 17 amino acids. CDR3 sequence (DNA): TGTGCCATCAGTGAGTCGAGGGCTACCGAACTTCGTTATACGCAGTATTTT. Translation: CAISESRATELRYTQYF.

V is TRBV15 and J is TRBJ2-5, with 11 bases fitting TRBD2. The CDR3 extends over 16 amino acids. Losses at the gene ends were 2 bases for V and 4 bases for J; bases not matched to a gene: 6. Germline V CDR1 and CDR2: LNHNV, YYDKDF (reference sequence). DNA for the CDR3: TGTGCCACCAGCAGAAGGACTAGCGGGCTAATAGAGACCCAGTACTTC. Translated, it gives CATSRRTSGLIETQYF.